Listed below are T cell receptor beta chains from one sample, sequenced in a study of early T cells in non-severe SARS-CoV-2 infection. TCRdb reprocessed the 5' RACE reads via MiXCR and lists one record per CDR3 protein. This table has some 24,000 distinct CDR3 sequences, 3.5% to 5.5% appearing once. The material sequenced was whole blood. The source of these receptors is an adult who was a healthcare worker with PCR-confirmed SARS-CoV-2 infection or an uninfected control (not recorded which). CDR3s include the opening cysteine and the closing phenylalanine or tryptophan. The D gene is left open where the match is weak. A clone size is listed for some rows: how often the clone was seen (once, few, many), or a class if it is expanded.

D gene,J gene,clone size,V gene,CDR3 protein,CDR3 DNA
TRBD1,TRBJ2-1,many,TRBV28,CASRPTGGAGEQFF,TGTGCCAGCAGACCGACAGGGGGCGCCGGTGAGCAGTTCTTC
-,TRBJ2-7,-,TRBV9,CASSVEAWGEQYF,TGTGCCAGCAGCGTAGAGGCTTGGGGCGAGCAGTACTTC
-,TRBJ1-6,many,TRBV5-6,CASSFGGSPTSPLHF,TGTGCCAGCAGCTTTGGGGGTTCGCCTACTTCACCCCTCCACTTT
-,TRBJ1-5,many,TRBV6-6,CASSYSHSNQPQHF,TGTGCCAGCAGTTACTCCCATAGCAATCAGCCCCAGCATTTT
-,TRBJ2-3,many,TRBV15,CATSRGTSKTTDTQYF,TGTGCCACCAGCAGAGGAACTTCCAAGACCACAGATACGCAGTATTTT
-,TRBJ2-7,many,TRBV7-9,CASSSGARLYEQYF,TGTGCCAGCAGCTCGGGGGCCCGACTCTACGAGCAGTACTTC
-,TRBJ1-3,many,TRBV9,CASSVEPGTGNTIYF,TGTGCCAGCAGCGTAGAACCGGGAACTGGAAACACCATATATTTT
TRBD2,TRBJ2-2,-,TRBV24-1,CATSPLAGVTGELFF,TGTGCCACCAGCCCACTAGCGGGAGTCACCGGGGAGCTGTTTTTT
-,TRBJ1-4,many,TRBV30,CAWTEGEGATNEKLFF,TGTGCCTGGACGGAGGGGGAAGGGGCAACTAATGAAAAACTGTTTTTT
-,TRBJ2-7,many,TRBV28,CASQGGPYEQYF,TGTGCCAGCCAGGGGGGGCCCTACGAGCAGTACTTC
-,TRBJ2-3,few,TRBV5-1,CASSLSSGGDTQYF,TGCGCCAGCAGCTTGTCATCCGGGGGAGATACGCAGTATTTT
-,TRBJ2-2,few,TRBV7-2,CASSLTGKTGELFF,TGTGCCAGCAGCCTGACGGGGAAGACCGGGGAGCTGTTTTTT
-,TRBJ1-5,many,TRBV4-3,CASSQDRVSNQPQHF,TGCGCCAGCAGCCAAGATCGGGTGAGCAATCAGCCCCAGCATTTT
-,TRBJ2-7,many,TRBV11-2,CASSSVTGFSYEQYF,TGTGCCAGCAGTTCAGTGACCGGGTTCTCCTACGAGCAGTACTTC
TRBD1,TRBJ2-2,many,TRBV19,CASSIGGGQGIHPGELFF,TGTGCCAGTAGTATAGGAGGCGGACAGGGGATCCATCCCGGGGAGCTGTTTTTT
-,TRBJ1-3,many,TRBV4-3,CASSQELTASGRVSSGNTIYF,TGCGCCAGCAGCCAAGAGCTTACAGCCTCAGGAAGGGTGAGCTCTGGAAACACCATATATTTT
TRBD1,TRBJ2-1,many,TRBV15,CATSKGQDNNEQFF,TGTGCCACCAGCAAGGGACAGGACAACAATGAGCAGTTCTTC
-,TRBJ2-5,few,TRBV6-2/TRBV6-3,CASSYGAQETQYF,TGTGCCAGCAGTTATGGGGCACAAGAGACCCAGTACTTC
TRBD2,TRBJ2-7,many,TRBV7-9,CASSLALLAGKEQYF,TGTGCCAGCAGCTTAGCCCTCTTAGCGGGGAAAGAGCAGTACTTC
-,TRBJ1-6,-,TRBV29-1,CSVLGDYNSPLHF,TGCAGCGTTTTAGGAGATTATAATTCACCCCTCCACTTT
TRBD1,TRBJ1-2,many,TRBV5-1,CASSLAWEGGRSGYTF,TGCGCCAGCAGCTTGGCCTGGGAAGGGGGCCGAAGTGGCTACACCTTC
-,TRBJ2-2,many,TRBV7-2,CASSFSGVPNTGELFF,TGTGCCAGCAGCTTCTCAGGGGTACCGAACACCGGGGAGCTGTTTTTT
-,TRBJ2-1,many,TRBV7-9,CASSLARGQPFNEQFF,TGTGCCAGCAGCTTAGCGCGGGGGCAGCCCTTCAATGAGCAGTTCTTC
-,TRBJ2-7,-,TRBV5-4,CASSTRDTSTYEQYF,TGTGCCAGCAGCACCCGGGACACCTCTACCTACGAGCAGTACTTC
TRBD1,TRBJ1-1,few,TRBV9,CASSVGTGAESTEAFF,TGTGCCAGCAGCGTGGGGACAGGGGCCGAATCCACTGAAGCTTTCTTT
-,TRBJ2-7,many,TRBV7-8,CASSLVGPRDEQYF,TGTGCCAGCAGCTTAGTCGGCCCGCGGGACGAGCAGTACTTC
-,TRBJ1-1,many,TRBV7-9,CASSLLGGWNTEAFF,TGTGCCAGCAGCTTACTTGGAGGGTGGAACACTGAAGCTTTCTTT
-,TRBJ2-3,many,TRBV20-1,CSAETLILTRALTDTQYF,TGCAGTGCCGAGACTTTAATACTGACCCGAGCTCTCACAGATACGCAGTATTTT
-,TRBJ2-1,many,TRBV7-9,CASSLIGGASYNEQFF,TGTGCCAGCAGCTTAATTGGCGGGGCATCCTACAATGAGCAGTTCTTC
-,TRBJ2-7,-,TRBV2,CASTEGHSSYEQYF,TGTGCCAGCACTGAAGGGCACAGCTCCTACGAGCAGTACTTC
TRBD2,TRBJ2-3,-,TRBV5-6,CASSFHLVQRTSGFTDTQYF,TGTGCCAGCAGCTTCCACCTAGTCCAGAGGACTAGCGGTTTCACAGATACGCAGTATTTT
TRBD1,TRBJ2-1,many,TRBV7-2,CASSPGQGVFDNEQFF,TGTGCCAGCAGCCCCGGACAGGGTGTATTCGACAATGAGCAGTTCTTC
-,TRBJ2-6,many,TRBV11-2,CASSLSSGANVLTF,TGTGCCAGCAGCTTATCCTCTGGGGCCAACGTCCTGACTTTC
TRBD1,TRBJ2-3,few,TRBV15,CATSRDGGQGIRYAQYF,TGTGCCACCAGCAGAGATGGGGGACAGGGGATAAGATATGCGCAGTATTTT
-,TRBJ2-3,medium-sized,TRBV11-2,CASSLGDTQYF,TGTGCCAGCAGCTTGGGAGATACGCAGTATTTT
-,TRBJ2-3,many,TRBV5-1,CASALRTTDTQYF,TGCGCCAGCGCATTACGTACCACAGATACGCAGTATTTT
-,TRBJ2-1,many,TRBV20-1,CSASLLVGVDEQFF,TGCAGTGCTTCCCTCCTAGTCGGTGTCGATGAGCAGTTCTTC
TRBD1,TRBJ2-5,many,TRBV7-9,CASSLGTGLIRTQYF,TGTGCCAGCAGCCTCGGGACAGGGCTTATTCGGACCCAGTACTTC
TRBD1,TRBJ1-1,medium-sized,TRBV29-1,CSVEGTEMNTEAFF,TGCAGCGTTGAGGGGACAGAGATGAACACTGAAGCTTTCTTT
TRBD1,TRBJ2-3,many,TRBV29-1,CSVGTGASTDTQYF,TGCAGCGTTGGGACAGGGGCGTCCACAGATACGCAGTATTTT
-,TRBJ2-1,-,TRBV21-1,CTSGRGNEQFF,TGTACCAGCGGCAGGGGCAATGAGCAGTTCTTC
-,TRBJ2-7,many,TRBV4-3,CASSQDMGRSYEQYF,TGCGCCAGCAGCCAAGATATGGGAAGATCCTACGAGCAGTACTTC
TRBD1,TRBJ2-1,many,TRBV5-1,CASSSQPGTGGYNEQFF,TGCGCCAGCAGCTCCCAACCCGGGACAGGGGGATACAATGAGCAGTTCTTC
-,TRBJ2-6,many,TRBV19,CASTHSPSAGANVLTF,TGTGCCAGTACTCACAGCCCATCAGCTGGGGCCAACGTCCTGACTTTC
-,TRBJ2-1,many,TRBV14,CASSQIMGGGPASNEQFF,TGTGCCAGCAGCCAAATAATGGGTGGAGGACCGGCGAGCAATGAGCAGTTCTTC
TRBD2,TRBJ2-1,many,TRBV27,CASKGSGTKEQFF,TGTGCCAGCAAGGGTTCAGGGACTAAGGAGCAGTTCTTC
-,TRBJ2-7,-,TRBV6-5,CASSYSKGHPLHEQYF,TGTGCCAGCAGTTACTCGAAAGGACACCCTTTGCACGAGCAGTACTTC
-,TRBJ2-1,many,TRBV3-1,CASSLRNRDFGEQFF,TGTGCCAGCAGCCTCCGAAATCGGGACTTCGGTGAGCAGTTCTTC
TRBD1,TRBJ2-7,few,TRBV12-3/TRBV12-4,CASRRTGGDEQYF,TGTGCCAGCAGACGGACAGGGGGCGACGAGCAGTACTTC